Presented here are 14 T cell receptor beta chains from one specimen sequenced in a study of blood T cell repertoires in COVID-19. Profiled with immunoSEQ multiplex PCR; TCRdb holds only in-frame clones, not every one. The table records 180,000 or so clones, approximately 89% of them present only once. Material for sequencing was PBMCs or T cells enriched from blood (not recorded which). The source of these receptors is a woman aged 18-30 years who had recovered from COVID-19.

The CDR3 loop is CASSPSAFNTDTQYF. For the CDR3, the DNA is TGTGCCAGCAGCCCTAGCGCCTTTAACACAGATACGCAGTATTTT. V usage is TRBV7-9 and J usage is TRBJ2-3; possibly TRBD2 for D (6 bases). Germline V gene lookup returns CDR1 SEHNR and CDR2 FQNEAQ (reference sequence). The CDR3 consists of 15 residues. V gave up 5 bases and J gave up 2 bases, with 14 bases separating them.

The CDR3 coding sequence is TGTGCCAGCCAAGGACAGGGGATGAGCAATCAGCCCCAGCATTTT. This translates into CASQGQGMSNQPQHF. The V call is TRBV2, the J call TRBJ1-5; 9 bases map to TRBD1. Germline V gene lookup returns CDR1 SNHLY and CDR2 FYNNEI. There are 15 residues in the CDR3. Trimming at V came to 8 bases and at J to 1 base, leaving 6 bases not matched to a gene.

The chain combines TRBV6-5 with TRBJ1-2, with D unclear. The CDR3 is 14 residues long. V lost 7 bases, J lost 6 bases, and 18 bases lay in between. Looked up from germline, CDR1 is MNHEY and CDR2 is SVGAGI. In DNA, the CDR3 is TGTGCCAGCAAGGTTGGGCGCCTGGGCCATGGCTACACCTTC. Translating it yields CASKVGRLGHGYTF.

The chain couples TRBV14 to TRBJ2-4; tentatively, D is TRBD2 (5 bases). This CDR3 spans 13 amino acids. The germline V gene has CDR1 SGHDN and CDR2 FVKESK. Trimming removed 3 bases at V and 6 bases at J, with 9 bases between. The CDR3 DNA follows: TGTGCCAGCAGCCAGGGTCGGGGAAACATTCAGTACTTC. Translation: CASSQGRGNIQYF.

The CDR3 DNA follows: TGTGCCATCAGTGGGGAGACAGGTGGCGGGGAGCTGTTTTTT. This codes for CAISGETGGGELFF. V usage is TRBV10-3 and J usage is TRBJ2-2, with D perhaps TRBD1 (6 bases). V was clipped by 4 bases and J by 7 bases, with 13 bases between them. This CDR3 is built from 14 residues. The germline V gene has CDR1 ENHRY and CDR2 SYGVKD.

J is TRBJ2-3 and V is TRBV10-3, with TRBD2 matching over 7 bases. Germline assignment: CDR1 ENHRY and CDR2 SYGVKD. CDR3 size: 13 residues. The V gene end was trimmed by 10 bases and the J gene end by 1 base; junction bases not matched to a gene: 5. The CDR3 loop reads CATTSLRTDTQYF. CDR3 DNA: TGTGCCACGACTAGCCTGCGCACAGATACGCAGTATTTT.

The rearrangement uses TRBV5-1 and TRBJ2-5, with 13 nucleotides matching TRBD2. Germline trimming cut 3 bases from V and 12 bases from J; bases unmatched to any gene: 8. CDR3 length: 14 amino acids. Germline V gene sequence: CDR1 SGHRS, CDR2 YFSETQ. The CDR3 loop is CASSYLGTSGKEYF. The CDR3 DNA reads as TGCGCCAGCAGCTACCTCGGGACTAGCGGGAAAGAGTACTTC.

The rearrangement joins TRBV27 to TRBJ2-1; the match to TRBD2 covers 9 bases. The V segment lost 5 bases and the J segment 5 bases; nucleotides outside the gene matches: 7. CDR1 and CDR2 from the germline V gene are MNHEY and SMNVEV (reference sequence). This CDR3 is built from 15 residues. The CDR3 DNA sequence: TGTGCCAGCAGTGGGGCGGGGGGGGCCCACAATGAGCAGTTCTTC. Its translation: CASSGAGGAHNEQFF.

The J gene is TRBJ2-5, the V gene TRBV29-1; TRBD2 aligns across 9 bases. The CDR3 is 15 residues long. The V gene end was trimmed by 0 bases and the J gene end by 2 bases; junction bases not matched to a gene: 4. CDR1 SQVTM and CDR2 ANQGSEA come from the germline V gene. The CDR3 nucleotides read TGCAGCGTTGAAGACTCGGCGGGAGGGCAAGAGACCCAGTACTTC. Amino acid sequence: CSVEDSAGGQETQYF. The variable domain in full, with the rest retrieved from reference TRBV29-1 and TRBJ2-5, is SAVISQKPSRDICQRGTSLTIQCQVDSQVTMMFWYRQQPGQSLTLIATANQGSEATYESGFVIDKFPISRPNLTFSTLTVSNMSPEDSSIYLCSVEDSAGGQETQYFGPGTRLLVL.

The chain couples TRBV27 to TRBJ2-7, with 8 bases matching TRBD2. The V gene's germline CDR1 is MNHEY and CDR2 SMNVEV (reference sequence). The CDR3 totals 14 residues. V dropped 3 bases and J dropped 7; count of bases not matched to a gene: 8. CDR3 coding DNA: TGTGCCAGCAGTTTCGGGCGGGAGGATGGAGAGCAGTACTTC. This encodes CASSFGREDGEQYF.

The rearrangement joins TRBV14 to TRBJ2-3; D gene uncertain. The CDR3 length is 14 residues. CDR1 and CDR2 from the germline V gene are SGHDN and FVKESK. V shed 3 bases and J shed 6 bases, with 13 bases lying between them. The CDR3 coding sequence is TGTGCCAGCAGCCACCTCCGGGTAGGCGATACGCAGTATTTT. It yields the protein CASSHLRVGDTQYF.

This clone was seen once. The chain uses TRBV7-8 and TRBJ2-1, with D possibly being TRBD2 (5 bases). The CDR3 runs 15 residues. V was pared by 3 bases and J by 5 bases, with 14 bases between. Germline V CDR1 and CDR2: SGHVS, FQNEAQ. CDR3 DNA: TGTGCCAGCAGCTTTAGGAGCGGAACCCACAATGAGCAGTTCTTC. Its translation is CASSFRSGTHNEQFF. The variable domain in full, completed from reference TRBV7-8 and TRBJ2-1, reads GAGVSQSPRYKVAKRGQDVALRCDPISGHVSLFWYQQALGQGPEFLTYFQNEAQLDKSGLPSDRFFAERPEGSVSTLKIQRTQQEDSAVYLCASSFRSGTHNEQFFGPGTRLTVL.

The V call is TRBV5-1, the J call TRBJ2-2, with D tentatively TRBD1 (6 bases). The CDR3 totals 14 residues. Germline V gene lookup returns CDR1 SGHRS and CDR2 YFSETQ. With 3 bases removed from V and 1 base from J, the gap between germline ends came to 7 bases. This chain's CDR3 is CASSSRGNTGELFF. The CDR3 DNA follows: TGCGCCAGCAGCTCCAGGGGGAACACCGGGGAGCTGTTTTTT. Supplemented by reference TRBV5-1 and TRBJ2-2, the full variable domain reads KAGVTQTPRYLIKTRGQQVTLSCSPISGHRSVSWYQQTPGQGLQFLFEYFSETQRNKGNFPGRFSGRQFSNSRSEMNVSTLELGDSALYLCASSSRGNTGELFFGEGSRLTVL.

This chain connects TRBV4-2 to TRBJ1-6, with 7 bases fitting TRBD1. With V trimmed by 1 base and J by 8 bases, 8 bases remained unmatched. The CDR3 covers 16 residues. From germline, CDR1 is LGHNA and CDR2 YNFKEQ. CDR3 sequence: CASSQVPNRGDSPLHF. The CDR3 DNA sequence: TGTGCCAGCAGCCAAGTTCCTAACAGGGGAGATTCACCCCTCCACTTT.